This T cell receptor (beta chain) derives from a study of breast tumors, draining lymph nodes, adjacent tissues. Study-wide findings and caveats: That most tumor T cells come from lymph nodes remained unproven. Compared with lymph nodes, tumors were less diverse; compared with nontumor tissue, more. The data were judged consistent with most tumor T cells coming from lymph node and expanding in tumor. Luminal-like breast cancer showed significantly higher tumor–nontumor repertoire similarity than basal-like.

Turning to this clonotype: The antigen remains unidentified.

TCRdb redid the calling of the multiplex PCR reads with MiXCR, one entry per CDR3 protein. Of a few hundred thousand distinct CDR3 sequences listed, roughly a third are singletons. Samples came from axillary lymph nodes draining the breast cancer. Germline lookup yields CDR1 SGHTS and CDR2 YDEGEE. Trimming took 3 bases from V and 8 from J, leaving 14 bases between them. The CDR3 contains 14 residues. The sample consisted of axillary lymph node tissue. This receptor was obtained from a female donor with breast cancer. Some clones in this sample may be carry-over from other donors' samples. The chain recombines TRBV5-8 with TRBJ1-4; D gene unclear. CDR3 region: CASSSGPPGEKLFF. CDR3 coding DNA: TGTGCCAGCAGCTCCGGGCCTCCGGGAGAAAAACTGTTTTTT.